This T cell receptor (beta chain) came from a study of T cell changes during pregnancy in multiple sclerosis (dated by TCRdb to about 2019). As for the study more broadly: In women with multiple sclerosis, the researchers looked at how the T cell repertoire shifted as pregnancy progressed.

Libraries came from the immunoSEQ multiplex PCR assay. Entries here come from immuneACCESS through TCRdb and include only in-frame sequences with V and J called. Some clones fail to appear in such tables; in the studies checked, an unresolved V gene covers under half of the shortfall, and the cause of the remainder is unknown. The sample table records 70,000 to 95,000 clones; 85% to 95% of these occur just once. The top ten constitute around 4.1% of the sample. The germline V gene gives CDR1 as MNHNS and CDR2 as SASEGT. Germline trimming: 2 bases from V, 4 bases from J; junction bases outside gene matches: 17. The cysteine opens and the phenylalanine closes a CDR3 of 20 amino acids. The DNA shown is the 60-base CDR3, in frame from base 1. In regard to this clone: Its antigen is not yet known. No per-base quality is available; no much larger clone lies one base away.

The receptor comes from a female donor with multiple sclerosis, enrolled in a pregnancy study. The sample in question was peripheral blood, obtained in the first trimester of pregnancy. Recombination joined TRBV6-1 with TRBJ2-4; 10 middle bases align to TRBD1. The nucleotide sequence reads TGTGCCAGCAGTGAATTGACAGGGGGCCTACCTTCTTACCTTAAAAACATTCAGTACTTC. Its protein reads: CASSELTGGLPSYLKNIQYF.